The 29 T cell receptor beta chains below come from one sample, sequenced in a study of graft-versus-host responses after intestinal transplantation. Assay used: immunoSEQ multiplex PCR; TCRdb lists only in-frame clones, some missing. Of 85,000 to 100,000 clones detected, 80% to 95% appear once; the ten largest clones hold roughly 0.07%. Antigens of these TCRs are unknown. The source was unstimulated CD8+ T cells sorted from spleen or lymph node cells, collected before transplant. Source of these receptors: a human donor who was the organ donor for an intestinal transplant.

This clone was seen a single time. This chain joins TRBV28 and TRBJ2-1, with 10 bases identical to TRBD2. V lost 5 bases to trimming and J lost 9 bases; unmatched junction nucleotides: 7. The CDR3 contains 14 residues. Per the germline V gene, CDR1 is MDHEN and CDR2 is SYDVKM. The CDR3 spells CASSPGLALLEQFF. The CDR3 bases are TGTGCCAGCAGTCCGGGACTAGCGTTACTTGAGCAGTTCTTC.

The chain has TRBV19 and TRBJ2-1; 9 nucleotides align to TRBD2. Germline CDR1 is LNHDA and CDR2 is SQIVND (reference sequence). The V gene end was trimmed by 10 bases and the J gene end by 3 bases; junction bases not matched to a gene: 7. The CDR3 covers 14 residues. The CDR3 reads CATVDSGSYNEQFF. CDR3 coding DNA: TGTGCCACGGTCGATAGCGGGAGCTACAATGAGCAGTTCTTC.

This clone was recorded once. The chain is built from TRBV2 and TRBJ2-3, with 8 bases matching TRBD2. This CDR3 is built from 10 residues. V was pared by 9 bases and J by 11 bases, with 4 bases of the junction left unmatched. In germline, CDR1 is SNHLY, CDR2 FYNNEI. CDR3 coding DNA: TGTGCCAGTCACGGGACTAGGCAGTATTTT. Its translation is CASHGTRQYF.

V and J are TRBV28 and TRBJ1-1, with D possibly matching TRBD1 (6 bases). Trimming shortened V by 6 bases and J by 0 bases, and 14 bases separated the two germline ends. This CDR3 is built from 15 residues. Germline CDR1 is MDHEN and CDR2 is SYDVKM. The DNA for the CDR3 is TGTGCCAGCAGGTATCAGGGGATTCTGAACACTGAAGCTTTCTTT. The encoded protein is CASRYQGILNTEAFF.

The chain employs TRBV7-9 and TRBJ2-1, with a weak D call TRBD1 (5 bases). The CDR3 covers 15 residues. V lost 5 bases and J lost 0, with 11 bases in between. From germline, CDR1 is SEHNR and CDR2 FQNEAQ (reference sequence). The CDR3 nucleotides are TGTGCCAGCAGCCAAACCGACAGCTCCTACAATGAGCAGTTCTTC. Protein: CASSQTDSSYNEQFF.

This rearrangement joins TRBV11-2 to TRBJ2-7; 10 bases match TRBD1. Per germline, CDR1 SGHAT and CDR2 FQNNGV. This CDR3 is built from 15 residues. V lost 5 bases to trimming and J lost 4 bases; unmatched junction nucleotides: 8. The CDR3 DNA is TGTGCCAGCAGCATTTTGGACAGGGGGGGTTACGAGCAGTACTTC. Residues: CASSILDRGGYEQYF.

The rearrangement links TRBV4-1 to TRBJ2-5; maybe TRBD2 (5 bases). The J call may be incorrect, as the DNA end agrees better with TRBJ2-7. This CDR3 is built from 16 residues. Germline CDR1 MGHRA, CDR2 YSYEKL. CDR3 in amino acids: CASSQDTQEGSYEQYF. The CDR3 DNA reads TGCGCCAGCAGCCAAGACACGCAAGAGGGCTCCTACGAGCAGTACTTC.

The chain uses TRBV11-2 and TRBJ1-6; the D is unclear. This CDR3 is built from 17 residues. The germline V gene has CDR1 SGHAT and CDR2 FQNNGV. Deletions cut 3 bases from V and 7 bases from J, with 19 bases between. CDR3 sequence: CASSFSSNRVSNSPLHF. For the CDR3, the DNA is TGTGCCAGCAGCTTCTCCTCTAACCGGGTTTCCAATTCACCCCTCCACTTT.

CDR3 sequence reads: CASSLDSPGSTGELFF. In DNA form, the CDR3 reads TGCGCCAGCAGCTTGGACAGTCCGGGAAGCACCGGGGAGCTGTTTTTT. The chain couples TRBV5-1 to TRBJ2-2; tentatively, D is TRBD2 (5 bases). This CDR3 contains 16 residues. Trimming took off 0 bases at V and 4 bases at J, with 13 bases between the two ends. Per germline, CDR1 SGHRS and CDR2 YFSETQ.

The chain recombines TRBV18 with TRBJ2-5; tentatively, D is TRBD1 (5 bases). The J call may be in error: the DNA end matches TRBJ2-7 better. CDR1 and CDR2 (germline): KGHSH, LQKENI. This CDR3 region has 16 residues. The CDR3 here is CASSPFPSTGHYEQYF. In DNA form, the CDR3 reads TGTGCCAGCTCACCTTTCCCCTCCACTGGACACTACGAGCAGTACTTC.

The chain is built from TRBV28 and TRBJ2-3; D is perhaps TRBD2 (6 bases). This CDR3 contains 15 residues. Trimming pared 10 bases from V and 0 bases from J, leaving 17 bases between. Germline V gives CDR1 MDHEN, CDR2 SYDVKM. In DNA form, the CDR3 reads TGTGCCATCTTAGCGGTCGGGGATAGCACAGATACGCAGTATTTT. Amino acids: CAILAVGDSTDTQYF.

This chain links TRBV6-1 with TRBJ2-5, with TRBD2 identical over 7 bases. With 4 bases clipped from V and 3 bases from J, the junction kept 5 bases outside the gene matches. This CDR3 spans 14 amino acids. Germline V gene lookup returns CDR1 MNHNS and CDR2 SASEGT. The CDR3 loop is CASSGWEGEETQYF. CDR3 in DNA: TGTGCCAGCAGTGGCTGGGAGGGTGAAGAGACCCAGTACTTC.

DNA of the CDR3: TGCAGGACCCCAACAGGGAACGGCTACACCTTC. Translated: CRTPTGNGYTF. V usage is TRBV20-1 and J usage is TRBJ1-2; D possibly corresponds to TRBD1 (6 bases). CDR1 is DFQATT and CDR2 is SNEGSKA in the germline V gene (reference sequence). This CDR3 has 11 residues.

The rearrangement links TRBV5-8 to TRBJ1-3; D gene unclear. V lost 2 bases and J lost 6, with 9 bases in between. This CDR3 is 13 amino acids long. From germline, CDR1 is SGHTS and CDR2 YDEGEE. The CDR3 here is CASSFVFLNTIYF. The CDR3 region has the DNA TGTGCCAGCAGCTTCGTCTTTCTAAACACCATATATTTT.

V gene TRBV5-4 combines with J gene TRBJ1-3, with TRBD1 matching 7 bases. The CDR3 spans 13 residues. V shed 5 bases, J shed 3 bases, and the junction held 2 bases outside the gene matches. CDR1 and CDR2 (germline): SGHNT, YYREEE (reference sequence). In nucleotides, the CDR3 is TGTGCCAGCAGTTACAGGGGTGGAAACACCATATATTTT. Its translation is CASSYRGGNTIYF.

This chain links TRBV11-3 with TRBJ2-2; D unresolved. CDR1 SGHNT and CDR2 YENEEA come from the germline V gene. This CDR3 is 12 amino acids long. V lost 4 bases and J lost 3, with 3 bases in between. The CDR3 sequence: CASSSYTGELFF. The CDR3 bases are TGTGCCAGCAGCTCCTACACCGGGGAGCTGTTTTTT.

V and J are TRBV7-2 and TRBJ2-5; 10 nucleotides align to TRBD2. Trimming removed 1 base from V and 5 bases from J; junction bases left unmatched: 10. There are 17 residues in the CDR3. Per the germline V gene, CDR1 is SGHTA and CDR2 is FQGNSA. The CDR3 spells CASSLVLGTSERETQYF. As DNA, the CDR3 is TGTGCCAGCAGCTTAGTATTGGGGACTAGCGAGAGGGAGACCCAGTACTTC.

J is TRBJ1-2 and V is TRBV27; TRBD1 matches at 7 bases. The CDR3 runs to 17 residues. In germline, CDR1 is MNHEY, CDR2 SMNVEV (reference sequence). V lost 5 bases to trimming and J lost 2 bases; unmatched junction nucleotides: 14. The CDR3 loop is CASSALPGQHVNYGYTF. Here the CDR3 DNA reads TGTGCCAGCAGTGCCCTTCCGGGACAGCATGTGAACTATGGCTACACCTTC.

Concerning this clone itself: The junction departs from germline at one end; a sequencing error may be responsible. This chain links TRBV5-1 with TRBJ2-7; 9 nucleotides agree with TRBD1. There are 13 residues in the CDR3. Germline V gene lookup returns CDR1 SGHRS and CDR2 YFSETQ. CDR3 nucleotide sequence: TGCGCCAGCAGATTGGACAGGGGCTACGAGCAGTACTTC. Its protein product is CASRLDRGYEQYF. The whole variable domain, remainder taken from reference TRBV5-1 and TRBJ2-7, is KAGVTQTPRYLIKTRGQQVTLSCSPISGHRSVSWYQQTPGQGLQFLFEYFSETQRNKGNFPGRFSGRQFSNSRSEMNVSTLELGDSALYLCASRLDRGYEQYFGPGTRLTVT.

The chain links TRBV4-1 to TRBJ1-2; D gene unclear. Germline CDR1 reads MGHRA; CDR2 reads YSYEKL. The CDR3 covers 13 residues. Trimming cost V 4 bases and J 6 bases, with 12 bases left between them. The CDR3 bases are TGCGCCAGCAGCCGCTTGCTAGGCCATGGCTACACCTTC. Amino acids: CASSRLLGHGYTF.

This chain joins TRBV7-2 and TRBJ1-1, with 7 nucleotides matching TRBD1. Germline trimming cut 3 bases from V and 3 bases from J; bases unmatched to any gene: 4. CDR3 size: 14 residues. The germline V gene has CDR1 SGHTA and CDR2 FQGNSA. DNA of the CDR3: TGTGCCAGCAGCTTGGGGGACAGTTACACTGAAGCTTTCTTT. Protein product: CASSLGDSYTEAFF.

This chain links TRBV27 with TRBJ2-1, with D unclear. The CDR3 contains 14 residues. Trimming removed 0 bases from V and 1 base from J, with 4 bases in between. Germline assignment: CDR1 MNHEY and CDR2 SMNVEV (reference sequence). This CDR3 reads CASSLSASYNEQFF. CDR3 DNA: TGTGCCAGCAGTTTATCAGCTTCCTACAATGAGCAGTTCTTC.

The chain joins TRBV5-1 to TRBJ1-2; TRBD1 agrees at 8 bases. Unmatched junction bases numbered 5, after V lost 1 base and J lost 3 bases. This CDR3 contains 15 residues. The germline V gene encodes CDR1 SGHRS and CDR2 YFSETQ. The CDR3 DNA follows: TGCGCCAGCAGCTTGAAACAGGGGGTTTACTATGGCTACACCTTC. Translated: CASSLKQGVYYGYTF.

The chain employs TRBV2 and TRBJ2-3; weak D call: TRBD2 (5 bases). This CDR3 is built from 15 residues. The V and J ends lost 6 bases and 4 bases respectively, with 17 bases between them. The germline CDR1 and CDR2 sequences are SNHLY and FYNNEI. The CDR3 here is CASRGTSFTPDTQYF. CDR3 nucleotide sequence: TGTGCCAGCAGAGGAACTAGTTTCACCCCAGATACGCAGTATTTT.

The V gene is TRBV27, the J gene TRBJ2-7; tentative D call: TRBD1 (6 bases). Trimming took 4 bases from V and 3 from J, leaving 10 bases between them. The CDR3 length is 13 residues. CDR1 and CDR2 (germline): MNHEY, SMNVEV (reference sequence). The CDR3 here is CASSSGQLYEQYF. CDR3 DNA: TGTGCCAGCAGTTCGGGACAACTCTACGAGCAGTACTTC.

This chain links TRBV12-5 with TRBJ2-5, with a tentative D call TRBD2 (7 bases). The V gene's germline CDR1 is LGHNT and CDR2 FRNRAP. The germline V and J ends were trimmed by 2 bases and 1 base, with 11 bases remaining between them. The CDR3 spans 15 residues. The CDR3 DNA is TGTGCTAGTGGTTTGAAGGGGGGGTCCCAAGAGACCCAGTACTTC. Protein: CASGLKGGSQETQYF.

This rearrangement joins TRBV7-9 to TRBJ2-7; 11 nucleotides align to TRBD2. The CDR3 runs to 15 residues. Trimming took 4 bases from V and 3 from J; bases not matched to a gene: 5. Germline loops: CDR1 SEHNR, CDR2 FQNEAQ (reference sequence). The DNA of the CDR3 is TGTGCCAGCAGCTGGCTAGCGGGGGGTATCTACGAGCAGTACTTC. The encoded protein is CASSWLAGGIYEQYF.

CDR3 sequence reads: CASSQVGSSGDTQYF. In DNA, the CDR3 is TGTGCCAGCAGCCAAGTGGGGTCTAGCGGAGATACGCAGTATTTT. The chain is built from TRBV4-2 and TRBJ2-3, with 7 bases matching TRBD2. V lost 1 base and J lost 5; bases outside the gene matches: 6. Germline V gene data show CDR1 as LGHNA and CDR2 as YNFKEQ. This CDR3 has 15 amino acids.

V and J are TRBV27 and TRBJ1-1; D is ambiguous. Trimming took off 6 bases at V and 0 bases at J, with 8 bases between the two ends. CDR3 length: 13 amino acids. CDR1 MNHEY and CDR2 SMNVEV come from the germline V gene (reference sequence). This CDR3 reads CASSEYMNTEAFF. DNA for the CDR3: TGTGCCAGCAGCGAATACATGAACACTGAAGCTTTCTTT.